A single sample is the source of the 4 T cell receptor beta chains below, sequenced in a study of CD8 T cells in Susac syndrome. When the RNA was reverse transcribed, random hexamers were used with an input of roughly 0.45 to 1 ug. In TCRdb, the immunoSEQ multiplex PCR reads were re-called with MiXCR into one record per CDR3 protein. This table has some 260,000 distinct CDR3 sequences, over 85% appearing once. The source material was CD4+ T cells from PBMCs. The source is a human donor with multiple sclerosis.

The chain combines TRBV19 with TRBJ2-3; TRBD2 agrees at 9 bases. The CDR3 is 12 amino acids. Germline values: CDR1 LNHDA, CDR2 SQIVND (reference sequence). The trim removed 7 bases at V and 9 bases at J, leaving 5 bases unmatched. The CDR3 DNA sequence: TGTGCCAGTAAGGCGGGGGGGGGAACGCAGTATTTT. It yields the protein CASKAGGGTQYF.

In its sample, this clonotype was seen once. The rearrangement joins TRBV4-1 to TRBJ2-4; the D is unclear. The CDR3 spans 17 residues. Germline CDR1 and CDR2: MGHRA and YSYEKL. V was clipped by 1 base and J by 0 bases, with 13 bases between them. CDR3 residues: CASSQGSAFVAKNIQYF. The CDR3 DNA reads TGCGCCAGCAGCCAAGGTTCGGCCTTCGTAGCCAAAAACATTCAGTACTTC.

The rearrangement uses TRBV4-2 and TRBJ2-6; D may be TRBD1 or TRBD2 (6 bases each). The CDR3 is made up of 19 amino acids. Germline CDR1 reads LGHNA; CDR2 reads YNFKEQ. The V end was cut by 0 bases, the J end by 0 bases, with 15 bases between. The CDR3 protein is CASSQDEGGVGSGANVLTF. CDR3 nucleotide sequence: TGTGCCAGCAGCCAAGATGAGGGGGGAGTTGGCTCTGGGGCCAACGTCCTGACTTTC.

This clonotype was observed once. This sequence joins TRBV12-3 or TRBV12-4 and TRBJ2-3; the match to TRBD2 covers 8 bases. V shed 8 bases and J 1 base; nucleotides not matched to a gene: 8. The CDR3 totals 15 residues. For the CDR3, the DNA is TGTGCCAGCGCACCGGGGGGGGCCGGCACAGATACGCAGTATTTT. Amino acids: CASAPGGAGTDTQYF.